The 25 T cell receptor beta chains given below trace back to one sample, sequenced in a study of blood T cell repertoires in COVID-19. Clones were read by immunoSEQ multiplex PCR, and TCRdb kept only the in-frame ones, dropping some. The repertoire holds 170,000 or so clones, with around 86% as singletons. What was sequenced was peripheral blood. These receptors all stem from a middle-aged man with active or convalescent COVID-19.

V is TRBV27 and J is TRBJ2-5; 8 bases match TRBD1. The CDR3 loop spans 14 amino acids. With 5 bases clipped from V and 4 bases from J, the junction kept 6 bases outside the gene matches. CDR1 is MNHEY and CDR2 is SMNVEV in the germline V gene (reference sequence). This CDR3 reads CASSPRDRRETQYF. The CDR3 DNA follows: TGTGCCAGCAGTCCGCGGGACAGGCGAGAGACCCAGTACTTC.

The rearrangement uses TRBV5-4 and TRBJ1-2, with D uncertain. The CDR3 consists of 14 residues. Per germline, CDR1 SGHNT and CDR2 YYREEE (reference sequence). V was pared by 4 bases and J by 2 bases, with 12 bases between. Here the CDR3 reads CASSLPTRNYGYTF. Written as DNA, the CDR3 is TGTGCCAGCAGCCTCCCGACAAGAAACTATGGCTACACCTTC.

The chain links TRBV3-1 (or the pseudogene TRBV3-2) to TRBJ1-3; TRBD1 matches at 7 bases. The CDR3 consists of 13 residues. The germline V gene has CDR1 LGHDT and CDR2 YNNKEL (reference sequence). J was trimmed by 2 bases and V by 5 bases; bases with no gene match: 0. The CDR3 sequence is CASSDRAGNTIYF. The DNA for the CDR3 is TGTGCCAGCAGCGACAGGGCTGGAAACACCATATATTTT.

The chain joins TRBV25-1 to TRBJ1-5, with a possible D match to TRBD1 (5 bases). Germline V lookup: CDR1 MGHDK, CDR2 SYGVNS. The V gene lost 2 bases and the J gene lost 7 bases, with 15 bases spanning the gap. The CDR3 totals 15 residues. The CDR3 loop is CASSEAGGERQPQHF. The CDR3 DNA reads TGTGCCAGCAGTGAAGCCGGGGGGGAGAGGCAGCCCCAGCATTTT.

The chain carries TRBV5-6 and TRBJ1-1; no clear D gene. The germline V gene encodes CDR1 SGHDT and CDR2 YYEEEE. The CDR3 spans 13 residues. Deletions cut 4 bases from V and 3 bases from J, with 10 bases between. The CDR3 protein is CASSLTRYTEAFF. CDR3 in DNA: TGTGCCAGCAGCCTGACCAGGTACACTGAAGCTTTCTTT.

The V call is TRBV7-2, the J call TRBJ1-5; D is unresolved. Trimming removed 1 base from V and 3 bases from J, with 10 bases in between. CDR1 and CDR2 (germline): SGHTA, FQGNSA. The CDR3 totals 15 residues. The DNA of the CDR3 is TGTGCCAGCAGCTTAGATACACAAGTCAATCAGCCCCAGCATTTT. Its translation is CASSLDTQVNQPQHF.

The J gene is TRBJ1-3, the V gene TRBV5-8; TRBD1 agrees at 7 bases. Germline trimming cut 4 bases from V and 2 bases from J; bases unmatched to any gene: 3. Germline V gene data show CDR1 as SGHTS and CDR2 as YDEGEE. This CDR3 comprises 14 residues. The CDR3 nucleotides are TGTGCCAGCAGCGCGACAGGGACTGGAAACACCATATATTTT. Translated: CASSATGTGNTIYF. Full variable domain (missing parts from reference TRBV5-8 and TRBJ1-3): EAGVTQSPTHLIKTRGQQATLRCSPISGHTSVYWYQQALGLGLQFLLWYDEGEERNRGNFPPRFSGRQFPNYSSELNVNALELEDSALYLCASSATGTGNTIYFGEGSWLTVV.

The J gene is TRBJ2-3, the V gene TRBV9, with 11 bases matching TRBD2. The CDR3 is made up of 16 amino acids. Looked up from germline, CDR1 is SGDLS and CDR2 is YYNGEE. V lost 5 bases to trimming and J lost 2 bases; unmatched junction nucleotides: 7. Here the CDR3 reads CASSLGTSGFTDTQYF. In nucleotides, the CDR3 is TGTGCCAGCAGTCTCGGGACTAGCGGATTCACAGATACGCAGTATTTT. The entire variable domain, with the rest obtained from reference TRBV9 and TRBJ2-3, is as follows: DSGVTQTPKHLITATGQRVTLRCSPRSGDLSVYWYQQSLDQGLQFLIQYYNGEERAKGNILERFSAQQFPDLHSELNLSSLELGDSALYFCASSLGTSGFTDTQYFGPGTRLTVL.

V is TRBV11-2 and J is TRBJ2-5; TRBD2 is a possible D gene (5 bases). V lost 5 bases to trimming and J lost 4 bases, with 11 bases between them. CDR1 and CDR2 from the germline V gene are SGHAT and FQNNGV. This CDR3 has 13 amino acids. The DNA of the CDR3 is TGTGCCAGCAGCCCAGTCCGGGGAGAGACCCAGTACTTC. It specifies CASSPVRGETQYF.

The rearrangement uses TRBV2 and TRBJ2-1; D may be TRBD1 (5 bases). Trimming pared 1 base from V and 7 bases from J, leaving 11 bases between. Germline lookup yields CDR1 SNHLY and CDR2 FYNNEI. The CDR3 has 14 residues. As DNA, the CDR3 is TGTGCCAGCAGTGAAGGGACATTGCAAAATGAGCAGTTCTTC. It encodes CASSEGTLQNEQFF.

The chain's CDR3 is CASSLVRGGQPQHF. Written as DNA, the CDR3 is TGTGCCAGCAGCTTGGTAAGGGGAGGTCAGCCCCAGCATTTT. The chain links TRBV5-8 to TRBJ1-5, with D possibly matching TRBD1 (5 bases). The V end lost 0 bases, the J end lost 6 bases, and 10 bases lay between the germline ends. CDR3 length: 14 residues. Per germline, CDR1 SGHTS and CDR2 YDEGEE.

The V call is TRBV11-2, the J call TRBJ1-2, with D unresolved. The CDR3 runs 15 residues. V dropped 1 base and J dropped 4 bases, with 13 bases sitting between them. Germline V CDR1 and CDR2: SGHAT, FQNNGV. The CDR3, as DNA: TGTGCCAGCAGCTTAGGTAGGCTGGGCAGCTATGGCTACACCTTC. Translation gives CASSLGRLGSYGYTF.

The J gene is TRBJ1-1, the V gene TRBV28; D might be TRBD1 (6 bases). Trimming stripped 4 bases from V and 10 bases from J, with 10 bases between. The CDR3 is 11 amino acids. Per germline, CDR1 MDHEN and CDR2 SYDVKM. Here the CDR3 DNA reads TGTGCCAGCAGTTCCGGACAGAGAGCTTTCTTT. Its translation: CASSSGQRAFF.

The CDR3 spells CASSIVVSSGQPQHF. In DNA, the CDR3 is TGTGCCAGTAGTATAGTAGTGTCTTCGGGTCAGCCCCAGCATTTT. The genes are TRBV19 and TRBJ1-5; D is ambiguous. The V end was cut by 1 base, the J end by 6 bases, with 13 bases between. Germline V lookup: CDR1 LNHDA, CDR2 SQIVND (reference sequence). There are 15 residues in the CDR3.

The chain carries TRBV9 and TRBJ2-5; TRBD2 agrees at 8 bases. With V trimmed by 3 bases and J by 1 base, 2 bases remained unmatched. Germline V gene data show CDR1 as SGDLS and CDR2 as YYNGEE. The CDR3 contains 14 residues. The chain's CDR3 is CASSAGTSQETQYF. The CDR3 coding sequence is TGTGCCAGCAGCGCCGGGACTAGCCAAGAGACCCAGTACTTC. Filled out from reference TRBV9 and TRBJ2-5, the complete variable domain reads DSGVTQTPKHLITATGQRVTLRCSPRSGDLSVYWYQQSLDQGLQFLIQYYNGEERAKGNILERFSAQQFPDLHSELNLSSLELGDSALYFCASSAGTSQETQYFGPGTRLLVL.

The rearrangement joins TRBV29-1 to TRBJ1-1; D unclear. The length of the CDR3 is 12 residues. CDR1 is SQVTM, CDR2 ANQGSEA, per germline. Between the trimmed V and J ends, which lost 8 bases and 2 bases, there was a span of 12 bases. CDR3 coding DNA: TGCAGCCTCACGACGGGAAACACTGAAGCTTTCTTT. It specifies CSLTTGNTEAFF.

As to this clone: At the DNA level, this CDR3 is encoded by other sequences in the same sample as well. The rearrangement links TRBV18 to TRBJ2-3; D is ambiguous. The CDR3 has 11 residues. Trimming removed 6 bases at V and 2 bases at J, with 3 bases between. Germline CDR1 is KGHSH and CDR2 is LQKENI. This CDR3 is CASSYTDTQYF. In DNA form, the CDR3 reads TGTGCCAGCTCTTACACAGATACGCAGTATTTT.

The J gene is TRBJ1-1, the V gene TRBV10-3; TRBD1 might be the D (5 bases). Germline V gene lookup returns CDR1 ENHRY and CDR2 SYGVKD. V was trimmed by 4 bases and J by 8 bases, leaving 11 bases between them. CDR3 length equals 12 residues. The CDR3 here is CAISAWGREAFF. Here the CDR3 DNA reads TGTGCCATCAGTGCTTGGGGCAGAGAAGCTTTCTTT.

The chain joins TRBV24-1 to TRBJ2-3, with TRBD2 matching 8 bases. With 9 bases clipped from V and 6 bases from J, the junction kept 7 bases outside the gene matches. Per germline, CDR1 KGHDR and CDR2 SFDVKD. The CDR3 runs 13 residues. The CDR3 region is CATLPAGEDTQYF. The CDR3 DNA reads TGTGCCACCTTGCCAGCGGGAGAGGATACGCAGTATTTT.

V usage is TRBV6-1 and J usage is TRBJ2-5; D is uncertain. Germline lookup yields CDR1 MNHNS and CDR2 SASEGT. The ends were cut back, 1 base at V and 2 bases at J, with 5 bases in the middle. The CDR3 has 13 amino acids. CDR3: CASSEDHQETQYF. The CDR3 coding sequence is TGTGCCAGCAGTGAAGATCATCAAGAGACCCAGTACTTC.

This clone came up a few times. This rearrangement joins TRBV18 to TRBJ2-7; D is ambiguous. V was trimmed by 0 bases and J by 0 bases, leaving 9 bases between them. The CDR3 has 15 residues. CDR1 is KGHSH, CDR2 LQKENI, per germline. The CDR3 bases are TGTGCCAGCTCACCACCGTCTAGAAGCTCCTACGAGCAGTACTTC. This translates into CASSPPSRSSYEQYF.

The chain joins TRBV7-9 to TRBJ2-3, with 10 nucleotides matching TRBD2. The CDR3 runs 16 residues. From germline, CDR1 is SEHNR and CDR2 FQNEAQ (reference sequence). The V segment lost 0 bases and the J segment 5 bases; nucleotides outside the gene matches: 5. As DNA, the CDR3 is TGTGCCAGCAGCTTAGCGCGGGCTAGCGGGGGAGATACGCAGTATTTT. Its protein is CASSLARASGGDTQYF.

The CDR3 reads CASSGTGNQPQHF. Here the CDR3 DNA reads TGTGCCAGCAGTGGGACAGGCAATCAGCCCCAGCATTTT. V and J are TRBV12-3 or TRBV12-4 and TRBJ1-5, with 7 bases fitting TRBD1. CDR3 length: 13 residues. J gave up 2 bases and V 5 bases, and 0 bases lay outside the gene matches.

This clone was observed a few times. CDR3 in amino acids: CASSASGRLMNTEAFF. The DNA for the CDR3 is TGTGCCAGCAGCGCCTCGGGGAGGCTGATGAACACTGAAGCTTTCTTT. This chain links TRBV7-9 with TRBJ1-1; D is undetermined. The V end was cut by 5 bases, the J end by 0 bases, with 16 bases between. Germline V CDR1 and CDR2: SEHNR, FQNEAQ (reference sequence). The CDR3 covers 16 residues. Looking up the rest from reference TRBV7-9 and TRBJ1-1 gives the full variable domain: DTGVSQNPRHKITKRGQNVTFRCDPISEHNRLYWYRQTLGQGPEFLTYFQNEAQLEKSRLLSDRFSAERPKGSFSTLEIQRTEQGDSAMYLCASSASGRLMNTEAFFGQGTRLTVV.

This clone appeared a single time. The CDR3 sequence: CASSPFSQGAPPYGYTF. CDR3 coding DNA: TGCGCCAGCAGCCCCTTCTCCCAAGGGGCTCCACCCTATGGCTACACCTTC. The chain has TRBV23-1 and TRBJ1-2; weak D call: TRBD1 (5 bases). TRBV23-1 is reported as an ORF; its role is uncertain. V gave up 6 bases and J gave up 4 bases, with 24 bases separating them. This CDR3 contains 17 residues.